The next 2 T cell receptor beta chains were all read from a single sample in a study of blood T cells in healthy people across ages. Combining a sample-barcoded 5' primer with a J-beta primer mix, a second PCR ran for 7 to 11 cycles. Using its own MiXCR run on the 5' RACE reads, TCRdb lists one record per CDR3 protein. The sample has 800,000 or so distinct CDR3 sequences, around half seen once; the top ten hold 15% to 20%. Sequenced material: blood. The receptors shown here come from a man older than 75 in good health.

The chain has TRBV27 and TRBJ1-1, with 10 bases that match TRBD1. Unmatched junction bases numbered 4, after V lost 0 bases and J lost 0 bases. The germline CDR1 and CDR2 sequences are MNHEY and SMNVEV (reference sequence). The length of the CDR3 is 17 residues. The chain's CDR3 is CASSLSGTGAMNTEAFF. CDR3 sequence (DNA): TGTGCCAGCAGTTTATCGGGGACAGGGGCCATGAACACTGAAGCTTTCTTT.

This chain uses TRBV25-1 with TRBJ2-1, with 7 nucleotides matching TRBD2. The germline gives CDR1 MGHDK, CDR2 SYGVNS. This CDR3 region has 14 residues. The J segment lost 9 bases and the V segment lost 1 base, leaving 6 bases of the junction unmatched. Written as DNA, the CDR3 is TGTGCCAGCAGTGAATTTCTGGGGGGGGGTGAGCAGTTCTTC. Amino acids: CASSEFLGGGEQFF.